What follows describes a single TCR beta chain. The antigen is undetermined. This record comes from a study of beta chain features in type 1 diabetes. Across the study: There were some 110 million sorted cells examined across all samples. Study-level findings and limits: The study found that naive, central memory and Treg TCRB repertoires appeared more similar in patients than in healthy donors. Type 1 diabetes patients had fewer VDJ junction insertions and more deletions.

The entirety of the isolated RNA underwent reverse transcription, so expressed TCRB transcripts were sequenced. Method: immunoSEQ multiplex PCR; TCRdb's copy keeps in-frame clones and lacks some. The sample records 970,000 or so clones, roughly 17% being singletons. V was clipped by 4 bases and J by 12 bases, with 10 bases between them. CDR3 length equals 11 residues. Germline V lookup: CDR1 MDHEN, CDR2 SYDVKM. The chain combines TRBV28 with TRBJ2-1; D is possibly TRBD1 or TRBD2 (5 bases each). The sequence was obtained from a woman between 18 and 29 years old in good health. Material for sequencing was naive CD4+ T cells from blood. The chain's CDR3 is CASSYGTLQFF. For the CDR3, the DNA is TGTGCCAGCAGTTACGGGACCCTGCAGTTCTTC.